This entry lists 27 T cell receptor beta chains sequenced from one sample in a study of blood T cells in healthy people across ages. Primers used in a second PCR of roughly 6 to 11 cycles were a sample-barcoded 5' primer and a J-beta primer mix. Each CDR3 protein gets one entry after TCRdb re-called the 5' RACE reads with MiXCR. Of 780,000 or so distinct CDR3 sequences in the sample, around 25% were seen once. The data were also submitted as part of a second study, on T cells of mothers and their children.

Sequenced sample: blood. The source of these receptors is a boy younger than 18 in good health.

V gene TRBV20-1 combines with J gene TRBJ2-7; D is undetermined. CDR1 and CDR2 (germline): DFQATT, SNEGSKA (reference sequence). The CDR3 loop spans 16 amino acids. Trimming removed 0 bases from V and 2 bases from J, with 17 bases in between. CDR3 region: CSAREPVLGETYEQYF. The CDR3 nucleotides are TGCAGTGCTAGAGAGCCCGTGCTGGGTGAGACCTACGAGCAGTACTTC.

This clonotype has more than one count but fewer than ten. The chain recombines TRBV6-4 with TRBJ2-7, with D perhaps TRBD1 (7 bases). Germline assignment: CDR1 MRHNA and CDR2 SNTAGT. The CDR3 is 15 residues long. V dropped 4 bases and J dropped 1 base, with 14 bases sitting between them. In DNA, the CDR3 is TGTGCCAGCAGTGCGGCAGGGGGGCCTTCCTACGAGCAGTACTTC. Translation gives CASSAAGGPSYEQYF.

This clonotype was counted a few times. The chain joins TRBV15 to TRBJ2-3; 8 bases match TRBD2. The CDR3 totals 17 residues. Trimming cost V 1 base and J 4 bases; bases outside gene matches: 10. CDR1 and CDR2 (germline): LNHNV, YYDKDF (reference sequence). CDR3 in amino acids: CATSRAGRGGRADTQYF. For the CDR3, the DNA is TGTGCCACCAGCAGAGCCGGACGGGGGGGCCGCGCAGATACGCAGTATTTT.

At least ten counts were recorded for this clonotype. J is TRBJ2-7 and V is TRBV6-2 or TRBV6-3, with D uncertain. Germline V CDR1 and CDR2: MNHEY, SVGEGT. The CDR3 sequence is 13 residues long. Trimming took 0 bases from V and 2 from J, leaving 5 bases between them. CDR3 sequence reads: CASSYSTTYEQYF. The CDR3, as DNA: TGTGCCAGCAGTTACTCGACAACCTACGAGCAGTACTTC.

This clonotype turned up a few times. The V call is TRBV14, the J call TRBJ2-7, with 14 bases lining up with TRBD2. This CDR3 has 15 residues. The ends lost 4 bases at V and 5 bases at J; junction bases unmatched: 4. CDR1 is SGHDN and CDR2 is FVKESK in the germline V gene. CDR3 in DNA: TGTGCCAGCAGCCCAACGGGACTAGCGGGAGACGAGCAGTACTTC. Amino acid sequence: CASSPTGLAGDEQYF.

Concerning this clonotype itself: One end of the junction does not line up with germline, which may come from a read error. The chain has TRBV11-2 and TRBJ2-7; 7 positions agree with TRBD2. Germline V lookup: CDR1 SGHAT, CDR2 FQNNGV. This CDR3 contains 15 residues. The CDR3: CASSLAGTTSNEQYF. CDR3 DNA sequence: TGTGCCAGCAGCTTAGCTGGGACTACCTCCAACGAGCAGTACTTC.

CDR3 nucleotides: TGTGCCAGCAGTTATGGTGGGGCCGCAACCTACGAGCAGTACTTC. Amino acid sequence: CASSYGGAATYEQYF. V and J are TRBV6-5 and TRBJ2-1, with D maybe TRBD1 (5 bases). The DNA end lines up better with TRBJ2-7; the J call may be wrong. This CDR3 region has 15 residues. The germline V gene encodes CDR1 MNHEY and CDR2 SVGAGI.

This clonotype was seen more than once but under ten times. The chain uses TRBV5-1 and TRBJ2-5; D may be TRBD2 (5 bases). The V end lost 3 bases, the J end lost 0 bases, and 12 bases lay between the germline ends. This CDR3 is built from 15 residues. Germline CDR1 reads SGHRS; CDR2 reads YFSETQ. Here the CDR3 DNA reads TGCGCCAGCAGCTCCACCCCGGGGTACCAAGAGACCCAGTACTTC. The encoded protein is CASSSTPGYQETQYF. The whole variable domain, filled in from reference TRBV5-1 and TRBJ2-5, reads KAGVTQTPRYLIKTRGQQVTLSCSPISGHRSVSWYQQTPGQGLQFLFEYFSETQRNKGNFPGRFSGRQFSNSRSEMNVSTLELGDSALYLCASSSTPGYQETQYFGPGTRLLVL.

The chain employs TRBV2 and TRBJ1-1, with D uncertain. The CDR3 runs 13 residues. Germline CDR1 is SNHLY and CDR2 is FYNNEI. Deletions cut 6 bases from V and 1 base from J, with 9 bases between. CDR3 nucleotides: TGTGCCAGCAGGGCCCGGGGGAACACTGAAGCTTTCTTT. It codes for CASRARGNTEAFF.

The table lists this clonotype with a few counts. The rearrangement joins TRBV4-3 to TRBJ2-5; weak D call: TRBD2 (6 bases). This CDR3 region has 14 residues. Germline loops: CDR1 LGHNA, CDR2 YSLEER. The V end lost 2 bases, the J end lost 11 bases, and 18 bases lay between the germline ends. For the CDR3, the DNA is TGCGCCAGCAGCCAAAGCGCGGGGAGGAGCAAGCAGTACTTC. Residues: CASSQSAGRSKQYF.

The chain links TRBV12-3 or TRBV12-4 to TRBJ1-1, with D possibly being TRBD1 (6 bases). The CDR3 has 17 amino acids. The V gene lost 2 bases and the J gene lost 3 bases, with 19 bases spanning the gap. CDR3 protein: CASSLRPYGGAHTEAFF. As DNA, the CDR3 is TGTGCCAGCAGTTTACGCCCCTACGGGGGGGCGCACACTGAAGCTTTCTTT.

V usage is TRBV9 and J usage is TRBJ1-6; no clear D gene. There are 17 residues in the CDR3. V was shortened by 0 bases and J by 3 bases, with 13 bases between the two germline ends. Germline assignment: CDR1 SGDLS and CDR2 YYNGEE. CDR3 in DNA: TGTGCCAGCAGCGTAGGTAGGGAATCCGGCTATAATTCACCCCTCCACTTT. Amino acids: CASSVGRESGYNSPLHF.

The chain combines TRBV12-3 or TRBV12-4 with TRBJ2-1; 9 bases fit TRBD1. The CDR3 covers 14 residues. Trimming took 4 bases from V and 8 from J; bases not matched to a gene: 6. In DNA form, the CDR3 reads TGTGCCAGCAGTTGGGGACAGGGTATCGATGAGCAGTTCTTC. Its translation: CASSWGQGIDEQFF.

This rearrangement joins TRBV6-2 or TRBV6-3 to TRBJ2-7; 12 positions match TRBD1. The CDR3 spans 20 residues. Germline lookup yields CDR1 MNHEY and CDR2 SVGEGT. V trimming: 6 bases; J trimming: 2 bases; junction bases outside the gene matches: 20. Written as DNA, the CDR3 is TGTGCCAGCAGAGATAAAGTAACGGGACAGGGGGCCATCTCTCCCTACGAGCAGTACTTC. This encodes CASRDKVTGQGAISPYEQYF.

Of note for this clonotype: At one boundary the junction diverges from the germline segment, which might be a read error. CDR3 DNA: TGTGCTAGCAGCCGTAGCGGGGGGGCCAACACCGGGGAGCTGTTTTTT. It codes for CASSRSGGANTGELFF. The chain joins TRBV7-7 to TRBJ2-2, with 11 bases identical to TRBD2. Looked up from germline, CDR1 is SSHAT and CDR2 is FNYEAQ (reference sequence). The CDR3 sequence is 16 residues long.

V and J are TRBV29-1 and TRBJ1-2, with TRBD1 matching over 7 bases. V was clipped by 0 bases and J by 7 bases; unmatched bases: 14. CDR3 length equals 16 residues. Germline V gives CDR1 SQVTM, CDR2 ANQGSEA. This CDR3 reads CSVEDQLGQFTGGYTF. CDR3 DNA sequence: TGCAGCGTTGAAGATCAATTGGGACAGTTCACAGGTGGCTACACCTTC.

This chain uses TRBV3-1 with TRBJ1-2; the D gene is possibly TRBD1 (5 bases). Germline V gives CDR1 LGHDT, CDR2 YNNKEL (reference sequence). This CDR3 is built from 14 residues. The V end lost 4 bases, the J end lost 11 bases, and 20 bases lay between the germline ends. The CDR3 bases are TGTGCCAGCAGCCGAAACTCGGGACGCCGGTTTTACACCTTC. This translates into CASSRNSGRRFYTF.

The chain is built from TRBV5-1 and TRBJ2-7, with TRBD1 matching 10 bases. The CDR3 extends over 11 amino acids. Trimming at V came to 4 bases and at J to 11 bases, leaving 3 bases not matched to a gene. Germline V gene data show CDR1 as SGHRS and CDR2 as YFSETQ. Written as DNA, the CDR3 is TGCGCCAGCAGCCCAGGACAGGGGGAGTACTTC. Its protein is CASSPGQGEYF.

The table lists this clonotype with a few counts. V and J are TRBV12-3 or TRBV12-4 and TRBJ1-4, with D possibly TRBD1 on 6 matching bases. The length of the CDR3 is 14 residues. V was trimmed by 5 bases and J by 7 bases, leaving 14 bases between them. The CDR3, as DNA: TGTGCCAGCAGTCTACTGGGGGCAAGTGAAAAACTGTTTTTT. Its protein product is CASSLLGASEKLFF.

The V and J genes are TRBV28 and TRBJ2-1; possibly TRBD2 for D (6 bases). Germline lookup yields CDR1 MDHEN and CDR2 SYDVKM. The V end was cut by 5 bases, the J end by 3 bases, with 20 bases between. CDR3 length: 17 amino acids. The CDR3 reads CASSVPGLGMGYNEQFF. The CDR3 nucleotides are TGTGCCAGCAGTGTCCCGGGACTGGGAATGGGCTACAATGAGCAGTTCTTC.

In this sample, this clonotype turned up a few times. The chain joins TRBV27 to TRBJ2-1; no firm D call. CDR1 and CDR2 (germline): MNHEY, SMNVEV (reference sequence). V lost 2 bases and J 5 bases, leaving 13 bases between the germline ends. The CDR3 totals 15 residues. This chain's CDR3 is CASSLRSLTNNEQFF. The DNA for the CDR3 is TGTGCCAGCAGTTTAAGATCCCTTACAAACAATGAGCAGTTCTTC.

V is TRBV7-3 and J is TRBJ2-5, with 8 bases lining up with TRBD1. The germline CDR1 and CDR2 sequences are SGHTA and FQGTGA. Trimming cost V 5 bases and J 0 bases; bases outside gene matches: 8. This CDR3 has 16 amino acids. CDR3 amino acids: CASSPTRQGNQETQYF. The CDR3 DNA is TGTGCCAGCAGCCCGACCCGACAGGGGAACCAAGAGACCCAGTACTTC.

The chain uses TRBV6-1 and TRBJ2-1; D is perhaps TRBD1 or TRBD2 (5 bases each). From germline, CDR1 is MNHNS and CDR2 SASEGT. V lost 2 bases to trimming and J lost 0 bases, with 8 bases between them. The CDR3 has 15 amino acids. The CDR3 DNA follows: TGTGCCAGCAGTGAAAGGGACGGCTCCTACAATGAGCAGTTCTTC. It translates to CASSERDGSYNEQFF.

This clonotype was observed a handful of times. In DNA form, the CDR3 reads TGCAGCGTTGAGGGTACTAGCGAGGGCTTTGCGGGGGAGCAGTACTTC. Translation: CSVEGTSEGFAGEQYF. The chain recombines TRBV29-1 with TRBJ2-7, with 7 bases fitting TRBD2. The V segment lost 3 bases and the J segment 7 bases; nucleotides outside the gene matches: 18. Germline V gives CDR1 SQVTM, CDR2 ANQGSEA. This CDR3 contains 16 residues.

This clonotype was counted at least ten times. This chain connects TRBV28 to TRBJ2-7; D may be TRBD1 or TRBD2 (5 bases each). The CDR3 runs to 14 residues. The V end lost 1 base, the J end lost 2 bases, and 9 bases lay between the germline ends. Germline CDR1 reads MDHEN; CDR2 reads SYDVKM. CDR3 protein: CASSLYGGTYEQYF. The CDR3 DNA is TGTGCCAGCAGTTTATATGGGGGTACCTACGAGCAGTACTTC.

This chain links TRBV7-9 with TRBJ1-4, with D uncertain. This CDR3 has 15 residues. The V end was cut by 4 bases, the J end by 3 bases, with 12 bases between. CDR1 SEHNR and CDR2 FQNEAQ come from the germline V gene (reference sequence). The CDR3 DNA reads TGTGCCAGCAGCTCTCATTGGTTATCTAATGAAAAACTGTTTTTT. It yields the protein CASSSHWLSNEKLFF. The entire variable domain, with the rest obtained from reference TRBV7-9 and TRBJ1-4, is as follows: DTGVSQNPRHKITKRGQNVTFRCDPISEHNRLYWYRQTLGQGPEFLTYFQNEAQLEKSRLLSDRFSAERPKGSFSTLEIQRTEQGDSAMYLCASSSHWLSNEKLFFGSGTQLSVL.

This clonotype has a handful of counts. The chain couples TRBV21-1 to TRBJ1-5; the DNA was not used to check the table's D call, TRBD1. TRBV21-1 represents a pseudogene. This CDR3 region has 14 residues. CDR3 loop: CASSRTGTNQPQHF. CDR3 coding DNA: TGTGCCAGCAGTCGGACAGGGACCAATCAGCCCCAGCATTTT.